A single sample gave rise to the 2 T cell receptor beta chains below, sequenced in a study of technical replicates of blood from a few donors. The table came from immunoSEQ multiplex PCR; TCRdb's copy has only in-frame clones and leaves some out. The sample lists around 76,000 clones, just over 90% occurring once. The sequenced sample consisted of T cells isolated from PBMCs. The receptors originated from a human donor in good health.

The chain recombines TRBV4-1 with TRBJ1-1; 7 nucleotides align to TRBD1. Looked up from germline, CDR1 is MGHRA and CDR2 is YSYEKL. The V segment lost 4 bases and the J segment 3 bases; nucleotides outside the gene matches: 5. This CDR3 is built from 14 residues. The CDR3 DNA reads as TGCGCCAGCAGCCCGACAGGGTCAGACACTGAAGCTTTCTTT. This encodes CASSPTGSDTEAFF.

The rearrangement uses TRBV5-1 and TRBJ1-1; no clear D gene. With 3 bases removed from V and 0 bases from J, the gap between germline ends came to 9 bases. Per germline, CDR1 SGHRS and CDR2 YFSETQ. This CDR3 spans 14 amino acids. CDR3 sequence (DNA): TGCGCCAGCAGCTCCATAGATATGAACACTGAAGCTTTCTTT. Protein sequence: CASSSIDMNTEAFF.